These 19 T cell receptor beta chains came from one sample sequenced in a study of control samples from healthy donors and cancer patients. Measured with immunoSEQ multiplex PCR; TCRdb has only the in-frame clones, and not every one. The sample includes some 130,000 clones, roughly 92% seen only once; the top ten take around 5.1%. The specimen was blood. All receptors derive from a man between 18 and 29 years old in good health.

The rearrangement uses TRBV15 and TRBJ2-1, with 8 bases lining up with TRBD2. V lost 0 bases and J lost 3; bases outside the gene matches: 1. The germline CDR1 and CDR2 sequences are LNHNV and YYDKDF (reference sequence). CDR3 length equals 15 residues. This chain's CDR3 is CATSRDAGGYNEQFF. CDR3 sequence (DNA): TGTGCCACCAGCAGAGATGCGGGGGGCTACAATGAGCAGTTCTTC.

The CDR3 DNA reads as TGTGCCAGCTCACCATCTCGACAGAGCTCTGGAAACACCATATATTTT. This translates into CASSPSRQSSGNTIYF. The rearrangement joins TRBV18 to TRBJ1-3, with D possibly TRBD1 on 5 matching bases. Per germline, CDR1 KGHSH and CDR2 LQKENI. The CDR3 is made up of 16 amino acids. Trimming stripped 2 bases from V and 0 bases from J, with 11 bases between.

V and J are TRBV5-6 and TRBJ1-3; possible D gene TRBD1, 6 bases. Trimming left V 0 bases short and J 4 bases short, with 14 bases between. CDR3 size: 16 residues. Looked up from germline, CDR1 is SGHDT and CDR2 is YYEEEE. CDR3: CASSLAAGAGGNTIYF. CDR3 DNA sequence: TGTGCCAGCAGCTTGGCCGCGGGGGCCGGCGGAAACACCATATATTTT.

The V and J genes are TRBV5-4 and TRBJ2-3; TRBD2 matches at 10 bases. Germline-derived CDR1 and CDR2 are SGHNT and YYREEE (reference sequence). V was clipped by 3 bases and J by 0 bases; unmatched bases: 7. The CDR3 is made up of 17 amino acids. CDR3 nucleotides: TGTGCCAGCAGCTCCCGGACTAGCGGAGATAGCACAGATACGCAGTATTTT. Amino acid sequence: CASSSRTSGDSTDTQYF.

This chain joins TRBV19 and TRBJ1-6; maybe TRBD1 (5 bases). Germline loops: CDR1 LNHDA, CDR2 SQIVND (reference sequence). The CDR3 contains 15 residues. V was clipped by 6 bases and J by 4 bases, with 13 bases between them. DNA of the CDR3: TGTGCCAGTAGCCCCGGGGACGTTTATAATTCACCCCTCCACTTT. This codes for CASSPGDVYNSPLHF.

The genes are TRBV9 and TRBJ2-3; no definite D call. In germline, CDR1 is SGDLS, CDR2 YYNGEE. CDR3 length: 13 amino acids. The V end was cut by 0 bases, the J end by 5 bases, with 7 bases between. The CDR3 sequence is CASSVGLQDTQYF. In nucleotides, the CDR3 is TGTGCCAGCAGCGTAGGGTTACAAGATACGCAGTATTTT.

The J gene is TRBJ2-5, the V gene TRBV2; the D is unclear. The CDR3 is made up of 11 amino acids. Germline V gene lookup returns CDR1 SNHLY and CDR2 FYNNEI. Trimming took 7 bases from V and 2 from J, leaving 5 bases between them. The chain's CDR3 is CASKEQETQYF. CDR3 coding DNA: TGTGCCAGCAAGGAGCAAGAGACCCAGTACTTC.

The chain carries TRBV9 and TRBJ2-7, with D unclear. Germline V gene lookup returns CDR1 SGDLS and CDR2 YYNGEE. Trimming pared 4 bases from V and 7 bases from J, leaving 18 bases between. The CDR3 contains 14 residues. CDR3 sequence: CASSPSGGRSEQYF. The CDR3 coding sequence is TGTGCCAGCAGCCCATCCGGCGGTCGGAGTGAGCAGTACTTC.

The rearrangement uses TRBV27 and TRBJ2-1, with a possible D match to TRBD1 (5 bases). Germline CDR1 reads MNHEY; CDR2 reads SMNVEV (reference sequence). The CDR3 length is 11 residues. V was shortened by 2 bases and J by 13 bases, with 9 bases between the two germline ends. Written as DNA, the CDR3 is TGTGCCAGCAGTTTAGGGCAGGGACAGTTCTTC. Translated, it gives CASSLGQGQFF.

This clone appeared once. CDR3 nucleotide sequence: TGTGCCAGCAGTATGTCCCGGGCACCCTCCTACGAGCAGTACTTC. This codes for CASSMSRAPSYEQYF. This chain uses TRBV2 with TRBJ2-7; D ambiguous. Germline loops: CDR1 SNHLY, CDR2 FYNNEI. This CDR3 region has 15 residues. V dropped 5 bases and J dropped 0 bases, with 14 bases sitting between them.

This chain connects TRBV25-1 to TRBJ2-7; no clear D. Trimming removed 6 bases at V and 1 base at J, with 7 bases between. The CDR3 contains 12 residues. Germline lookup yields CDR1 MGHDK and CDR2 SYGVNS. CDR3 in amino acids: CASRIDSYEQYF. In DNA form, the CDR3 reads TGTGCCAGCAGGATTGATTCCTACGAGCAGTACTTC.

The gene calls are TRBV19 and TRBJ1-5; possibly TRBD1 for D (6 bases). The CDR3 loop spans 13 amino acids. V dropped 8 bases and J dropped 5 bases, with 13 bases sitting between them. Germline CDR1 and CDR2: LNHDA and SQIVND (reference sequence). The CDR3 sequence is CASEDSEDQPQHF. The DNA for the CDR3 is TGTGCCAGTGAGGACAGCGAAGATCAGCCCCAGCATTTT.

The V call is TRBV5-4, the J call TRBJ1-2, with D possibly TRBD1 on 5 matching bases. The germline CDR1 and CDR2 sequences are SGHNT and YYREEE (reference sequence). The CDR3 loop spans 14 amino acids. The V gene lost 4 bases and the J gene lost 2 bases, with 12 bases spanning the gap. The CDR3 sequence is CASSLRDVNYGYTF. CDR3 coding DNA: TGTGCCAGCAGCCTGAGGGACGTGAACTATGGCTACACCTTC.

The chain links TRBV7-2 to TRBJ1-6; D might be TRBD1 (6 bases). The germline V gene encodes CDR1 SGHTA and CDR2 FQGNSA. Trimming left V 2 bases short and J 7 bases short, with 12 bases between. The CDR3 length is 15 residues. CDR3 amino acids: CASSLYRAGNSPLHF. CDR3 DNA: TGTGCCAGCAGCTTATACAGGGCGGGAAATTCACCCCTCCACTTT.

This clone was recorded only once. The V and J genes are TRBV7-7 and TRBJ2-1; D gene unclear. Deletions cut 5 bases from V and 3 bases from J, with 17 bases between. Germline values: CDR1 SSHAT, CDR2 FNYEAQ (reference sequence). The CDR3 length is 16 residues. The CDR3 loop is CASSPLGNLNYNEQFF. The CDR3 DNA is TGTGCCAGCAGCCCCCTTGGGAACCTCAACTACAATGAGCAGTTCTTC. Supplemented by reference TRBV7-7 and TRBJ2-1, the full variable domain reads GAGVSQSPRYKVTKRGQDVTLRCDPISSHATLYWYQQALGQGPEFLTYFNYEAQPDKSGLPSDRFSAERPEGSISTLTIQRTEQRDSAMYRCASSPLGNLNYNEQFFGPGTRLTVL.

The V call is TRBV12-3 or TRBV12-4, the J call TRBJ2-4; D not certain. Deletions cut 1 base from V and 6 bases from J, with 1 base between. There are 11 residues in the CDR3. CDR3 nucleotide sequence: TGTGCCAGCAGTTTAGGAAACATTCAGTACTTC. It specifies CASSLGNIQYF.

The chain links TRBV6-5 to TRBJ2-1; 9 nucleotides agree with TRBD2. Germline lookup yields CDR1 MNHEY and CDR2 SVGAGI. Germline trimming cut 5 bases from V and 5 bases from J; bases unmatched to any gene: 7. This CDR3 comprises 15 residues. The CDR3 DNA reads TGTGCCAGCAGTCCTTTGCGGGGGGGGAACAATGAGCAGTTCTTC. Protein product: CASSPLRGGNNEQFF.

This chain uses TRBV2 with TRBJ1-5; a possible D gene is TRBD1 (6 bases). The germline CDR1 and CDR2 sequences are SNHLY and FYNNEI. Trimming cost V 3 bases and J 2 bases, with 8 bases left between them. The CDR3 sequence is 14 residues long. The CDR3 DNA sequence: TGTGCCAGCAGTGAGGGGACACGCAATCAGCCCCAGCATTTT. Encoded protein: CASSEGTRNQPQHF.

The chain is built from TRBV6-1 and TRBJ1-2; the D gene is possibly TRBD1 (5 bases). Trimming pared 2 bases from V and 4 bases from J, leaving 8 bases between. The CDR3 totals 13 residues. Germline values: CDR1 MNHNS, CDR2 SASEGT. CDR3 loop: CASSERGSYGYTF. The CDR3, as DNA: TGTGCCAGCAGTGAAAGGGGCAGCTATGGCTACACCTTC.